The sequence of this T cell receptor (beta chain) was determined in a study of cytomegalovirus exposure and HLA in healthy donors. The table lists this clone with a few counts. PCR amplification relied on 60 Vbeta primers (plus 13 Jbeta primers). Sequencing used immunoSEQ multiplex PCR; TCRdb keeps in-frame clones, though not all of them. The table lists roughly 180,000 clones, more than 65% of them singletons, with around 1.2% in the top ten. Trimming left V 5 bases short and J 1 base short, with 12 bases between. Germline V gene lookup returns CDR1 LGHNA and CDR2 YNFKEQ. The CDR3 is made up of 15 amino acids.

Sequenced input: PBMCs. The TCR originated in a girl aged 2 to 9 in good health and CMV-seropositive. The chain links TRBV4-2 to TRBJ1-5; no clear D. The CDR3 here is CASSVSGSSNQPQHF. DNA of the CDR3: TGTGCCAGCAGCGTCTCGGGGTCGAGCAATCAGCCCCAGCATTTT.